This TCR beta chain was identified in a study of blood T cells in healthy people across ages. The CDR3 runs to 11 residues. V dropped 1 base and J dropped 14; count of bases not matched to a gene: 5. Germline V CDR1 and CDR2: DFQATT, SNEGSKA (reference sequence). Combining a sample-barcoded 5' primer with a J-beta primer mix, a second PCR ran for roughly 6 to 11 cycles. TCRdb fed the 5' RACE reads into MiXCR, producing one record per CDR3 protein. The sample records around 800,000 distinct CDR3 sequences, approximately 53% being singletons. The clonotype comes from an elderly man in good health. J is TRBJ2-4 and V is TRBV20-1; the match to TRBD1 covers 7 bases. The sequenced sample was blood. The CDR3 nucleotides are TGCAGTGCTAGAGGACAGGGAGAAGAGTACTTC. It codes for CSARGQGEEYF.